This T cell receptor (beta chain) was recovered during a study of lymphopenia after photon versus proton radiotherapy. Notes on the study in general: Oligoclonal CD8+ Temra expansion after nadir drove photon patients' diversity drop.

Germline assignment: CDR1 SGHDT and CDR2 YYEEEE. CDR3 length: 15 amino acids. Trimming removed 2 bases at V and 3 bases at J, with 9 bases between. The repertoire was sequenced with immunoSEQ multiplex PCR; TCRdb's copy has only in-frame clones and lacks some. The top ten clones hold approximately 18% of a sample with approximately 22,000 clones, roughly 85% of them seen once. About this clone itself: What it binds is unknown.

The sequence was obtained from a man in his 60s with pancreatic cancer. This chain joins TRBV5-6 and TRBJ2-6, with D unresolved. Source: peripheral blood, taken from a patient treated with photon-based radiotherapy. The CDR3 DNA reads as TGTGCCAGCAGCTTCGGGCCAGATGGGGCCAACGTCCTGACTTTC. Amino acids: CASSFGPDGANVLTF.